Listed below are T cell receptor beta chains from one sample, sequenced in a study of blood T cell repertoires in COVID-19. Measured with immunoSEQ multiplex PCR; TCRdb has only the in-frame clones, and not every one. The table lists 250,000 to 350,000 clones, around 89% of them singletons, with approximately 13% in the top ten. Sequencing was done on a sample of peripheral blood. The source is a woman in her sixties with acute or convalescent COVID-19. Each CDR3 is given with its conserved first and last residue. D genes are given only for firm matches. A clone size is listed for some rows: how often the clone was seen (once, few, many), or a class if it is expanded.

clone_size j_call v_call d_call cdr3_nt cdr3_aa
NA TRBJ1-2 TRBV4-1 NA TGCGCCAGCAGCCAAGTGGCAGCTAACTATGGCTACACCTTC CASSQVAANYGYTF
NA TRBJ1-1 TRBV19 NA TGTGCCAGTAGTATAGTTGGCCTGAACACTGAAGCTTTCTTT CASSIVGLNTEAFF
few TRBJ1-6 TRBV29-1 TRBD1 TGCAGCGTCAGGGGGACCTATAATTCACCCCTCCACTTT CSVRGTYNSPLHF
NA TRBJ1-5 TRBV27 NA TGTGCCAGCAGTTTATCGAAGGGGATGGCTCAGCCCCAGCATTTT CASSLSKGMAQPQHF
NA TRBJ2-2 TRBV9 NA TGTGCCAGCAGCGTAGGTCACAGGGACCCCGGGGAGCTGTTTTTT CASSVGHRDPGELFF
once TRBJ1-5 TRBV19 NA TGTGCCAGTAGGAGGACACGAGAGCCCCAGCATTTT CASRRTREPQHF
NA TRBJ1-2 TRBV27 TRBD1 TGTGCCAGCAGGGGGACAGGCGGTTATGGCTACACCTTC CASRGTGGYGYTF
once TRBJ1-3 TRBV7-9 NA TGTGCCAGCACCCCTCAAGATGCGCACTCTGGAAACACCATATATTTT CASTPQDAHSGNTIYF
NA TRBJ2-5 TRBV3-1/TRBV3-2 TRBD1 TGTGCCAGCAGCCAAACAGGGACAGTAGAGACCCAGTACTTC CASSQTGTVETQYF
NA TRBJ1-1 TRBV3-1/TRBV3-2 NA TGTGCCAGCAGCCCCCCGCGGGGGCGAAGTGTCAACACTGAAGCTTTCTTT CASSPPRGRSVNTEAFF
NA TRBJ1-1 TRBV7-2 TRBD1 TGTGCCAGCATCGGACAGGGGGGTAGCACTGAAGCTTTCTTT CASIGQGGSTEAFF
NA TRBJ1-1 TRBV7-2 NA TGTGCCAGCAGCTTAGAACCCGGGGTTGGCACTGAAGCTTTCTTT CASSLEPGVGTEAFF
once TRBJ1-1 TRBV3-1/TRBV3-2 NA TGTGCCAGCAGCCAAGACAGGGGTTTAAAAGCTTTCTTT CASSQDRGLKAFF
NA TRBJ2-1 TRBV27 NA TGTGCCAGCAGTTTTCTCACAATAAACAATGAGCAGTTCTTC CASSFLTINNEQFF
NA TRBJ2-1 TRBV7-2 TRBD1 TGTGCCAGCAGCTATGACAGGGTCAATGAGCAGTTCTTC CASSYDRVNEQFF
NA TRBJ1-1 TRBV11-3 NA TGTGCCAGCAGCTTCAGGGATTCTGAAGCTTTCTTT CASSFRDSEAFF
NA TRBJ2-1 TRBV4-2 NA TGTGCCAGCAGCACGGAGGACTCCTACAATGAGCAGTTCTTC CASSTEDSYNEQFF
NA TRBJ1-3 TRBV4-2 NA TGTGCCAGCAGCCAAGCAGGGGCTGGAAACACCATATATTTT CASSQAGAGNTIYF
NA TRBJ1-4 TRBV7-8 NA TGTGCCAGCAGCTTAGTGTCGGGGACAAATAATGAAAAACTGTTTTTT CASSLVSGTNNEKLFF
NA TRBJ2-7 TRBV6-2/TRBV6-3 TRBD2 TGTGCCAGCAGTTACCCCGCAACTCTAAGCGGGAGGTACTACGAGCAGTACTTC CASSYPATLSGRYYEQYF
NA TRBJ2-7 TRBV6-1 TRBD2 TGTGCCAGCAGTGAAGGACTAGCGGGAGGGCCTGCCTACGAGCAGTACTTC CASSEGLAGGPAYEQYF
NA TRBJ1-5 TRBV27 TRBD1 TGTGCCAGCAGTTGGACAGGGGGCAATCAGCCCCAGCATTTT CASSWTGGNQPQHF
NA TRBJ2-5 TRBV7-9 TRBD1 TGTGCCAGCAGCTTTTGGACAGGGCGACAAGAGACCCAGTACTTC CASSFWTGRQETQYF
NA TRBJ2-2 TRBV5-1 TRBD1 TGCGCCAGCAGCATGACAGGGGACACCGGGGAGCTGTTTTTT CASSMTGDTGELFF
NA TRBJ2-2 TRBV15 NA TGTGCCACCAGCAGAGAGTCCCCAGGGGCGAACACCGGGGAGCTGTTTTTT CATSRESPGANTGELFF
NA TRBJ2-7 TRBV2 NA TGTGCCAGCAGGAAACAGGGCTACGAGCAGTACTTC CASRKQGYEQYF
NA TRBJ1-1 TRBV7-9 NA TGTGCCAGCAGGCCCCTCACGGTAAACACTGAAGCTTTCTTT CASRPLTVNTEAFF
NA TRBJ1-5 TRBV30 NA TGTGCCTGGAGTCCAAACTTAAGCAATCAGCCCCAGCATTTT CAWSPNLSNQPQHF
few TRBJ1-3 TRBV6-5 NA TGTGCCAGCAGTAACAGCTTCCGGGGAAACACCATATATTTT CASSNSFRGNTIYF
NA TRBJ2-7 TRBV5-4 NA TGTGCCAGCAGCTTGGCGGGAGTCGGTCACGAGCAGTACTTC CASSLAGVGHEQYF
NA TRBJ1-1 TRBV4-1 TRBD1 TGCGCCAGCAGCCCCACCGGGACAGAGGCTGAAGCTTTCTTT CASSPTGTEAEAFF
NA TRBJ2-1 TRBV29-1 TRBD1 TGCAGCGTCTCGACAGGGAATTTCGACAATGAGCAGTTCTTC CSVSTGNFDNEQFF
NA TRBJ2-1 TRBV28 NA TGTGCCAGCAAAGGGGGGGGGCCTTACAATGAGCAGTTCTTC CASKGGGPYNEQFF
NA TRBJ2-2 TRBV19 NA TGTGCCAGTATAAGTCAGGCGATCACCGGGGAGCTGTTTTTT CASISQAITGELFF
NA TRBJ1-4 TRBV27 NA TGTGCCAGCAGTCCAACCCAGGGTTTTTGGTCGACTAATGAAAAACTGTTTTTT CASSPTQGFWSTNEKLFF
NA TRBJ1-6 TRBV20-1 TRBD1 TGCAGTGCTAGTCCCGGACAGGGAAATAATTCACCCCTCCACTTT CSASPGQGNNSPLHF
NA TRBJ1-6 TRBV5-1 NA TGCGCCAGCAGCTCCCAAGGGAGGGGACAATCGCATTCACCCCTCCACTTT CASSSQGRGQSHSPLHF
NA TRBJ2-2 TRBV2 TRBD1 TGTGCCAGCAGAAAAGACAGGGACACGAACACCGGGGAGCTGTTTTTT CASRKDRDTNTGELFF
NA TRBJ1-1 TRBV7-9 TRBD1 TGTGCCAGCAGCCCGAAGGACAGGGCGAACACTGAAGCTTTCTTT CASSPKDRANTEAFF
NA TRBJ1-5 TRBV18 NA TGTGCCAGCTCACCCTCAGGGGGCAATCAGCCCCAGCATTTT CASSPSGGNQPQHF
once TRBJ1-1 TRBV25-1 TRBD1 TGTGCCAGCAGTCCCATACAGGGGGAGACTGAAGCTTTCTTT CASSPIQGETEAFF
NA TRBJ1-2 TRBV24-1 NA TGTGCCACCAGTGATTCCCGGGACACCGCTAACTATGGCTACACCTTC CATSDSRDTANYGYTF